The 9 T cell receptor beta chains in this list originate from one sample, sequenced in a study of blood T cell repertoires in COVID-19. Method: immunoSEQ multiplex PCR; TCRdb's copy keeps in-frame clones and lacks some. Of approximately 170,000 clones detected, approximately 82% appear once; the ten largest clones hold 10% to 15%. Sample: peripheral blood. These receptors were taken from a man between 65 and 85 years old who had recovered from COVID-19.

V and J are TRBV30 and TRBJ2-2, with 11 bases fitting TRBD2. Per the germline V gene, CDR1 is GTSNPN and CDR2 is SVGIG (reference sequence). This CDR3 region has 15 residues. Losses at the gene ends were 0 bases for V and 9 bases for J; bases not matched to a gene: 6. The CDR3: CAWSVHLAGGRELFF. DNA of the CDR3: TGTGCCTGGAGTGTACACCTAGCGGGGGGACGGGAGCTGTTTTTT.

The gene calls are TRBV30 and TRBJ2-5; D may be TRBD2 (5 bases). This CDR3 region has 13 residues. Germline V lookup: CDR1 GTSNPN, CDR2 SVGIG (reference sequence). Trimming pared 5 bases from V and 1 base from J, leaving 11 bases between. The CDR3 protein is CAWAGLVQETQYF. The CDR3 DNA is TGTGCCTGGGCCGGACTGGTCCAAGAGACCCAGTACTTC.

This chain links TRBV9 with TRBJ2-1; TRBD2 matches 8 bases. V gave up 3 bases and J gave up 8 bases; unmatched junction bases: 10. Germline V gene data show CDR1 as SGDLS and CDR2 as YYNGEE. There are 15 residues in the CDR3. The CDR3 is CASSATSGSFDEQFF. CDR3 DNA sequence: TGTGCCAGCAGCGCCACTAGCGGTTCTTTCGATGAGCAGTTCTTC.

This clone was counted only a few times. The rearrangement uses TRBV29-1 and TRBJ1-1; 7 bases fit TRBD1. With 3 bases clipped from V and 5 bases from J, the junction kept 6 bases outside the gene matches. There are 13 residues in the CDR3. Germline loops: CDR1 SQVTM, CDR2 ANQGSEA. CDR3 nucleotide sequence: TGCAGCGTTGAGGGCCAGACAGGGACTGAAGCTTTCTTT. Translating gives CSVEGQTGTEAFF.

The rearrangement uses TRBV4-1 and TRBJ1-2; D is possibly TRBD1 (6 bases). V was cut by 3 bases and J by 3 bases, with 20 bases left in between. The CDR3 covers 17 residues. CDR1 is MGHRA and CDR2 is YSYEKL in the germline V gene. The CDR3 DNA reads TGCGCCAGCAGCCATACCATTGGTGCTGGGGGCGACTATGGCTACACCTTC. It codes for CASSHTIGAGGDYGYTF.

The V gene is TRBV18, the J gene TRBJ2-3; D uncertain. Germline CDR1 is KGHSH and CDR2 is LQKENI. CDR3 length equals 14 residues. The germline V and J ends were trimmed by 3 bases and 2 bases, with 9 bases remaining between them. The CDR3 DNA is TGTGCCAGCTCACCCCTGGAGAACACAGATACGCAGTATTTT. Translating gives CASSPLENTDTQYF.

In DNA form, the CDR3 reads TGTGCCACCAGTGATGTACAGAACACCGGGGAGCTGTTTTTT. Translating gives CATSDVQNTGELFF. The chain couples TRBV24-1 to TRBJ2-2; no clear D. V gave up 3 bases and J gave up 1 base, with 5 bases separating them. CDR3 length: 14 residues. Germline V lookup: CDR1 KGHDR, CDR2 SFDVKD.

Here the CDR3 reads CASSLSRGGTEAFF. CDR3 bases: TGTGCCAGCAGTCTAAGCAGGGGTGGGACTGAAGCTTTCTTT. V usage is TRBV28 and J usage is TRBJ1-1, with D maybe TRBD1 (6 bases). This CDR3 region has 14 residues. Trimming cost V 5 bases and J 5 bases, with 15 bases left between them. Germline V gene lookup returns CDR1 MDHEN and CDR2 SYDVKM.

The chain employs TRBV5-1 and TRBJ2-6, with a possible D match to TRBD1 (6 bases). Germline lookup yields CDR1 SGHRS and CDR2 YFSETQ. The CDR3 totals 18 residues. The V end lost 4 bases, the J end lost 0 bases, and 17 bases lay between the germline ends. For the CDR3, the DNA is TGCGCCAGCAGCCTGGTACTAGTACAGGGCTCTGGGGCCAACGTCCTGACTTTC. Encoded protein: CASSLVLVQGSGANVLTF.